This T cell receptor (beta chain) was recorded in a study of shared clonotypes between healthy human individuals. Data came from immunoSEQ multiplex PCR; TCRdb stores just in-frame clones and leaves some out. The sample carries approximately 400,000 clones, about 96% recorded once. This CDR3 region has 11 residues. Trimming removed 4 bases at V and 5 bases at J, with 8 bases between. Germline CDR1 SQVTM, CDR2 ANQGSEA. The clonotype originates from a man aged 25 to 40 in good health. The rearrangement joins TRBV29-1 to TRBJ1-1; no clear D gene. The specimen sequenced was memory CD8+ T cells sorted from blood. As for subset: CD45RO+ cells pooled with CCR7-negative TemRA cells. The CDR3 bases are TGCAGCGTTGGCACGTGGACTGAAGCTTTCTTT. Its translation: CSVGTWTEAFF.